A single sample is the source of the 31 T cell receptor beta chains below, sequenced in a study of T-cell reconstitution after alpha-beta-depleted transplantation in children (dated by TCRdb to about 2016). The library was built by means of PCR. The data were produced on an Illumina HiSeq 2500. Molecular barcoding was employed in the preparation of TCR libraries, with unique molecular identifiers being used to normalize TCRbeta repertoire quantification. TCRdb redid the processing of the public reads, applying fastp at Q25 and MiXCR, and retained in-frame beta chains. Duplicate CDR3 protein sequences are folded into a single record with the most common DNA and genes. The sample profile shows around 440,000 distinct CDR3 sequences; 15% to 20% of them were found once. Around 30% of the sample is in the top ten clones. According to the study, the label for this sample's treatment or condition signals: allogeneic hematopoietic cell transplantation with graft depleted of TCRalphabeta T cells and CD19 B cells.

The specimen was PBMCs, mostly from graft donor cells, collected 360 days after TCRalphabeta/CD19-depleted stem cell transplant. The receptors derive from a boy less than two years old who had a stem cell transplant for Wiskott-Aldrich syndrome, so the T cells may come from the graft donor.

This clonotype appeared a few times. CDR3 nucleotides: TGTGCCAGCAGCCAAGAAAGACATACCTACGAGCAGTACTTC. Residues: CASSQERHTYEQYF. The V gene is TRBV4-2, the J gene TRBJ2-7; D is undetermined. Germline CDR1 is LGHNA and CDR2 is YNFKEQ. The CDR3 has 14 amino acids. V was clipped by 0 bases and J by 2 bases, with 8 bases between them.

The chain uses TRBV5-1 and TRBJ2-7, with a tentative D call TRBD1 (6 bases). V lost 4 bases and J lost 2, with 16 bases in between. The CDR3 sequence is 15 residues long. Germline V CDR1 and CDR2: SGHRS, YFSETQ. The CDR3 loop is CASSASPGQPYEQYF. Here the CDR3 DNA reads TGCGCCAGCAGCGCTTCACCGGGACAACCCTACGAGCAGTACTTC.

The chain employs TRBV5-4 and TRBJ2-7; 10 bases map to TRBD1. Trimming at V came to 0 bases and at J to 5 bases, leaving 5 bases not matched to a gene. Germline CDR1 reads SGHNT; CDR2 reads YYREEE (reference sequence). The CDR3 extends over 15 amino acids. The CDR3 coding sequence is TGTGCCAGCAGCTTGGCGACAGGGGGCTATGACGAGCAGTACTTC. Residues: CASSLATGGYDEQYF.

The chain recombines TRBV11-2 with TRBJ2-4; D might be TRBD2 (6 bases). CDR1 and CDR2 (germline): SGHAT, FQNNGV. The length of the CDR3 is 18 residues. Trimming shortened V by 1 base and J by 0 bases, and 16 bases separated the two germline ends. CDR3 nucleotide sequence: TGTGCCAGCAGCTTAGGAAATCCCGGGGGACTAGCCAAAAACATTCAGTACTTC. It yields the protein CASSLGNPGGLAKNIQYF.

The chain joins TRBV7-9 to TRBJ2-1; D gene ambiguous. V lost 4 bases, J lost 3 bases, and 7 bases lay in between. The V gene's germline CDR1 is SEHNR and CDR2 FQNEAQ (reference sequence). The CDR3 has 13 residues. The CDR3 coding sequence is TGTGCCAGCAGCTCCGCGCGCTACAATGAGCAGTTCTTC. Its protein is CASSSARYNEQFF.

The chain couples TRBV5-1 to TRBJ1-4, with 8 bases fitting TRBD1. In germline, CDR1 is SGHRS, CDR2 YFSETQ. Trimming removed 0 bases from V and 8 bases from J; junction bases left unmatched: 3. The CDR3 has 14 residues. The CDR3 sequence: CASSLAGGGEKLFF. The CDR3 DNA is TGCGCCAGCAGCTTGGCAGGGGGCGGCGAAAAACTGTTTTTT.

This clonotype was recorded once. The chain has TRBV6-1 and TRBJ2-7, with 8 bases lining up with TRBD1. CDR3 length equals 16 residues. Germline V gives CDR1 MNHNS, CDR2 SASEGT. J lost 1 base, V lost 1 base, and 6 bases had no gene match. The CDR3 spells CASSEGWDRLSYEQYF. The CDR3, as DNA: TGTGCCAGCAGTGAAGGGTGGGACAGGCTTTCCTACGAGCAGTACTTC.

This clonotype has more than one count but fewer than ten. The chain combines TRBV20-1 with TRBJ1-1; tentative D call: TRBD1 (6 bases). The ends were cut back, 0 bases at V and 14 bases at J, with 16 bases in the middle. This CDR3 is built from 12 residues. CDR1 DFQATT and CDR2 SNEGSKA come from the germline V gene (reference sequence). The CDR3 is CSARDLNRVGFF. The CDR3 coding sequence is TGCAGTGCTAGAGATTTGAACAGGGTTGGGTTCTTT.

The chain couples TRBV30 to TRBJ2-2, with D possibly being TRBD1 (5 bases). V was pared by 0 bases and J by 5 bases, with 10 bases between. The germline CDR1 and CDR2 sequences are GTSNPN and SVGIG (reference sequence). The length of the CDR3 is 14 residues. The CDR3 DNA reads TGTGCCTGGAGTGTACTTTGGACAACCGGGGAGCTGTTTTTT. This codes for CAWSVLWTTGELFF.

The chain uses TRBV18 and TRBJ2-7; 10 nucleotides agree with TRBD1. The ends lost 4 bases at V and 3 bases at J; junction bases unmatched: 3. The germline V gene has CDR1 KGHSH and CDR2 LQKENI. This CDR3 has 14 residues. CDR3 coding DNA: TGTGCCAGCTCACGGGGACAGGGGTTCTACGAGCAGTACTTC. Translating it yields CASSRGQGFYEQYF.

In this sample, this clonotype turned up a few times. CDR3 protein: CASSLRERNTEAFF. CDR3 DNA: TGTGCCAGCAGCTTACGAGAGAGGAACACTGAAGCTTTCTTT. The genes are TRBV7-9 and TRBJ1-1; no clear D gene. Trimming pared 2 bases from V and 1 base from J, leaving 8 bases between. This CDR3 contains 14 residues. CDR1 SEHNR and CDR2 FQNEAQ come from the germline V gene (reference sequence).

In its sample, this clonotype was seen many times. The chain has TRBV7-9 and TRBJ2-3; 8 bases align to TRBD2. The J segment lost 3 bases and the V segment lost 4 bases, leaving 3 bases of the junction unmatched. CDR3 size: 14 residues. Per the germline V gene, CDR1 is SEHNR and CDR2 is FQNEAQ (reference sequence). The CDR3 region is CASSSSGSTDTQYF. The CDR3 coding sequence is TGTGCCAGCAGCTCAAGCGGGAGTACAGATACGCAGTATTTT. The whole variable domain, filled in from reference TRBV7-9 and TRBJ2-3, reads DTGVSQNPRHKITKRGQNVTFRCDPISEHNRLYWYRQTLGQGPEFLTYFQNEAQLEKSRLLSDRFSAERPKGSFSTLEIQRTEQGDSAMYLCASSSSGSTDTQYFGPGTRLTVL.

The J gene is TRBJ2-3, the V gene TRBV2; TRBD1 matches 7 bases. The germline gives CDR1 SNHLY, CDR2 FYNNEI. V shed 3 bases and J 0 bases; nucleotides not matched to a gene: 6. The CDR3 is 16 residues long. The CDR3 loop reads CASSEGTASSTDTQYF. CDR3 DNA sequence: TGTGCCAGCAGTGAGGGGACAGCTTCTAGCACAGATACGCAGTATTTT.

The V gene is TRBV5-1, the J gene TRBJ2-1; 8 nucleotides match TRBD1. CDR1 is SGHRS and CDR2 is YFSETQ in the germline V gene. J was trimmed by 5 bases and V by 2 bases; bases with no gene match: 3. The CDR3 loop spans 14 amino acids. CDR3 loop: CASSLGTGHNEQFF. As DNA, the CDR3 is TGCGCCAGCAGCTTAGGGACAGGCCACAATGAGCAGTTCTTC.

The V call is TRBV5-1, the J call TRBJ2-1; the D gene could be TRBD1 or TRBD2 (5 bases each). The V and J ends lost 1 base and 3 bases respectively, with 11 bases between them. This CDR3 is built from 15 residues. Germline loops: CDR1 SGHRS, CDR2 YFSETQ. The CDR3 region has the DNA TGCGCCAGCAGCTTGACAGGAGGCAACTACAATGAGCAGTTCTTC. Protein product: CASSLTGGNYNEQFF.

This clonotype was detected only a few times. The chain recombines TRBV6-5 with TRBJ2-5; D possibly corresponds to TRBD2 (7 bases). The CDR3 extends over 17 amino acids. Between the trimmed V and J ends, which lost 0 bases and 5 bases, there was a span of 19 bases. Germline assignment: CDR1 MNHEY and CDR2 SVGAGI. CDR3 coding DNA: TGTGCCAGCAGTTACTCGAATGACGGGGGGCGCAGGGAGACCCAGTACTTC. Its translation is CASSYSNDGGRRETQYF.

This chain uses TRBV10-3 with TRBJ2-7; 9 nucleotides agree with TRBD2. CDR1 ENHRY and CDR2 SYGVKD come from the germline V gene. This CDR3 has 13 amino acids. The J segment lost 2 bases and the V segment lost 7 bases, leaving 3 bases of the junction unmatched. CDR3 nucleotides: TGTGCCATCAAGGCTAGCGGGACCTACGAGCAGTACTTC. Its translation: CAIKASGTYEQYF.

The rearrangement uses TRBV29-1 and TRBJ2-7; 8 bases align to TRBD1. This CDR3 comprises 20 residues. V gave up 7 bases and J gave up 3 bases; unmatched junction bases: 29. Germline values: CDR1 SQVTM, CDR2 ANQGSEA. CDR3 sequence (DNA): TGCAGCGCCCCTCCCCGGACAGGGAGCCTCCCCGACTTACGGAACTACGAGCAGTACTTC. This codes for CSAPPRTGSLPDLRNYEQYF.

The rearrangement links TRBV11-2 to TRBJ2-3; the D gene is possibly TRBD2 (5 bases). Between the trimmed V and J ends, which lost 4 bases and 4 bases, there was a span of 18 bases. Germline lookup yields CDR1 SGHAT and CDR2 FQNNGV. CDR3 length equals 16 residues. The CDR3 DNA is TGTGCCAGCAGCTCCTCCAACCTACGGGGAGCAGATACGCAGTATTTT. Its translation: CASSSSNLRGADTQYF.

In this sample, this clonotype turned up a few times. This sequence joins TRBV6-6 and TRBJ1-4, with D hard to call. Germline loops: CDR1 MNHNY, CDR2 SVGAGI (reference sequence). This CDR3 region has 12 residues. V lost 6 bases to trimming and J lost 10 bases, with 12 bases between them. This chain's CDR3 is CASRPTNGKLFF. The CDR3 DNA reads TGTGCCAGCAGACCCACCAACGGAAAACTGTTTTTT.

In its sample, this clonotype was seen a few times. The chain carries TRBV6-5 and TRBJ1-6; D gene uncertain. The CDR3 sequence is 15 residues long. V lost 1 base and J 6 bases, leaving 10 bases between the germline ends. CDR1 is MNHEY and CDR2 is SVGAGI in the germline V gene. CDR3 amino acids: CASSYWAAFNSPLHF. The CDR3 bases are TGTGCCAGCAGTTACTGGGCAGCCTTTAATTCACCCCTCCACTTT.

This clonotype was seen only a few times. This chain joins TRBV6-2 or TRBV6-3 and TRBJ2-2; 7 nucleotides align to TRBD1. The CDR3 loop spans 15 amino acids. V shed 5 bases and J 0 bases; nucleotides not matched to a gene: 3. The germline V gene has CDR1 MNHEY and CDR2 SVGEGT. CDR3 residues: CASSPGQPNTGELFF. CDR3 in DNA: TGTGCCAGCAGTCCGGGACAGCCGAACACCGGGGAGCTGTTTTTT.

There are a few counts of this clonotype. The chain has TRBV29-1 and TRBJ2-5; TRBD2 matches 10 bases. V gave up 4 bases and J gave up 5 bases; unmatched junction bases: 4. CDR1 is SQVTM, CDR2 ANQGSEA, per germline. The CDR3 contains 13 residues. The CDR3 is CSVGLAGAETQYF. Written as DNA, the CDR3 is TGCAGCGTTGGGCTAGCGGGAGCGGAGACCCAGTACTTC.

This clonotype showed up just a few times. V usage is TRBV20-1 and J usage is TRBJ2-3; D remains unclear. Germline CDR1 is DFQATT and CDR2 is SNEGSKA (reference sequence). There are 13 residues in the CDR3. Trimming removed 5 bases at V and 2 bases at J, with 11 bases between. The CDR3 region is CSAYTTTTDTQYF. The DNA for the CDR3 is TGCAGTGCTTATACGACGACCACAGATACGCAGTATTTT.

The gene calls are TRBV7-9 and TRBJ2-1; D may be TRBD2 (5 bases). Germline V lookup: CDR1 SEHNR, CDR2 FQNEAQ (reference sequence). Trimming shortened V by 4 bases and J by 4 bases, and 17 bases separated the two germline ends. The CDR3 has 16 residues. The CDR3 DNA sequence: TGTGCCAGCAGCTACCTGGGGAGCGGAACTTACAATGAGCAGTTCTTC. Protein product: CASSYLGSGTYNEQFF.

V is TRBV4-2 and J is TRBJ2-5; D may be TRBD1 or TRBD2 (5 bases each). Trimming stripped 1 base from V and 3 bases from J, with 18 bases between. From germline, CDR1 is LGHNA and CDR2 YNFKEQ. CDR3 length equals 17 residues. The DNA for the CDR3 is TGTGCCAGCAGCCAAGGAACAATAGGACTCAGGGAAGAGACCCAGTACTTC. Translated, it gives CASSQGTIGLREETQYF.

This chain joins TRBV24-1 and TRBJ2-1; a possible D gene is TRBD2 (5 bases). Between the trimmed V and J ends, which lost 0 bases and 4 bases, there was a span of 12 bases. The CDR3 extends over 16 amino acids. The germline V gene encodes CDR1 KGHDR and CDR2 SFDVKD. CDR3 in DNA: TGTGCCACCAGTGATTTGAGGGCGGGTATGTACAATGAGCAGTTCTTC. This gives the protein CATSDLRAGMYNEQFF.

The rearrangement uses TRBV11-1 and TRBJ2-7; weak D call: TRBD1 (6 bases). Trimming pared 1 base from V and 3 bases from J, leaving 16 bases between. This CDR3 spans 16 amino acids. From germline, CDR1 is SGHAT and CDR2 FQDESV (reference sequence). CDR3 bases: TGTGCCAGCAGCTTAGAACCTGGCAGGGGTAACTACGAGCAGTACTTC. It encodes CASSLEPGRGNYEQYF.

The chain recombines TRBV3-1 with TRBJ1-6, with 8 bases fitting TRBD1. This CDR3 spans 16 amino acids. V trimming: 4 bases; J trimming: 7 bases; junction bases outside the gene matches: 9. Germline V gene lookup returns CDR1 LGHDT and CDR2 YNNKEL (reference sequence). CDR3 sequence: CASSRRGQGINSPLHF. The CDR3 DNA reads as TGTGCCAGCAGCCGCAGAGGACAGGGAATCAATTCACCCCTCCACTTT. Together with reference TRBV3-1 and TRBJ1-6, the CDR3 gives the full variable domain: DTAVSQTPKYLVTQMGNDKSIKCEQNLGHDTMYWYKQDSKKFLKIMFSYNNKELIINETVPNRFSPKSPDKAHLNLHINSLELGDSAVYFCASSRRGQGINSPLHFGNGTRLTVT.

The CDR3 DNA reads as TGCGCCAGCAGCTTCCCCGGGGCAGACGAGCAGTACTTC. Its protein product is CASSFPGADEQYF. J is TRBJ2-7 and V is TRBV5-1; either TRBD1 or TRBD2 may supply D (5 bases each). CDR3 length: 13 amino acids. The germline V gene encodes CDR1 SGHRS and CDR2 YFSETQ. The ends were cut back, 2 bases at V and 5 bases at J, with 11 bases in the middle.

This rearrangement joins TRBV3-1 to TRBJ2-5; D is undetermined. This CDR3 has 14 amino acids. V was trimmed by 0 bases and J by 1 base, leaving 6 bases between them. Germline V gene sequence: CDR1 LGHDT, CDR2 YNNKEL (reference sequence). CDR3 nucleotide sequence: TGTGCCAGCAGCCAAGACACGATCCAAGAGACCCAGTACTTC. As protein: CASSQDTIQETQYF.